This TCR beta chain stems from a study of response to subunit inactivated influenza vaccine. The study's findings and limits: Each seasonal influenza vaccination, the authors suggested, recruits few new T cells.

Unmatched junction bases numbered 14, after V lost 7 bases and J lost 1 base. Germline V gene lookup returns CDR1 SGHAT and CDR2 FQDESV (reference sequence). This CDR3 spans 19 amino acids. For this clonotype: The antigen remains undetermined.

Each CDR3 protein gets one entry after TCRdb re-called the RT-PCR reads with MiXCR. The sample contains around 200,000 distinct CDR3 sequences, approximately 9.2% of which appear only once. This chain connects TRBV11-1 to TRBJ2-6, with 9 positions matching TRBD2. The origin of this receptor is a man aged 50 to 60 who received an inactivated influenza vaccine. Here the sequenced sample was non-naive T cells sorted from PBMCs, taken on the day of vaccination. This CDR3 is CASTVMGSGGLSGANVLTF. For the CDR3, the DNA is TGTGCCAGCACCGTCATGGGGAGCGGGGGGTTATCTGGGGCCAACGTCCTGACTTTC. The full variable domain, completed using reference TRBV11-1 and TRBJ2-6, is EAEVAQSPRYKITEKSQAVAFWCDPISGHATLYWYRQILGQGPELLVQFQDESVVDDSQLPKDRFSAERLKGVDSTLKIQPAELGDSAMYLCASTVMGSGGLSGANVLTFGAGSRLTVL.